This T cell receptor beta chain was found in a study of identical twins. Study outcomes and limitations: Twins showed weaker excess sharing in their beta out-of-frame sequences. Modeled out-of-frame TCR alpha sharing in monozygotic twins fell below observed levels.

TCRdb redid the calling of the 5' RACE reads with MiXCR, one entry per CDR3 protein. The repertoire has some 1,700,000 distinct CDR3 sequences, less than 35% of them found once; the top ten carry roughly 0.3%. This clonotype appeared a few times. Its specificity is not known. The CDR3 has 14 amino acids. V lost 4 bases and J lost 7, with 14 bases in between. Germline lookup yields CDR1 MNHEY and CDR2 SVGAGI. This clonotype was obtained from a newborn girl in good health. The chain is built from TRBV6-5 and TRBJ1-5; D is undetermined. The sequenced sample was cord blood. The CDR3 region has the DNA TGTGCCAGCAGTTCCCAATCCGCCGGGCAGCCCCAGCATTTT. This encodes CASSSQSAGQPQHF.